The T cell receptor beta chain under discussion was sequenced for a study of cytomegalovirus exposure and HLA in healthy donors. Sequencing used immunoSEQ multiplex PCR; TCRdb keeps in-frame clones, though not all of them. The table lists 70,000 or so clones, over 90% of them singletons. CDR1 is SEHNR, CDR2 FQNEAQ, per germline (reference sequence). CDR3 length: 15 amino acids. The V and J ends lost 6 bases and 0 bases, in that order; junction bases with no gene match: 4. Study-wide results and caveats: Under in vitro conditions, a few CMV-associated chains were confirmed as specific for CMV antigens. Reports described diagnosis of cytomegalovirus status by the classifier as highly specific and sensitive.

As regards this clone: Its antigen is unknown.

This receptor was obtained from a woman aged 18-29 years in good health and CMV-seronegative. The sample consisted of PBMCs. The V gene is TRBV7-9, the J gene TRBJ1-4; 7 bases match TRBD1. DNA for the CDR3: TGTGCCAGCAGAGCAACAGGGGCAACTAATGAAAAACTGTTTTTT. Its protein is CASRATGATNEKLFF.